This T cell receptor beta chain was identified during a study of cytomegalovirus exposure and HLA in healthy donors. Study information: Researchers previously reported finding roughly 120 million unique TCR beta sequences from roughly 200 million T cells.

Findings and caveats of the study: Donors belonging to an Asian-associated ancestry cluster reportedly showed fewer N-insertions in productive TCRs than the 666-donor mean, according to what a later analysis found. Some segments of the V type, notably TRBV6-2 and TRBV6-3, were excluded as indistinguishable.

The study ran its PCR with 60 Vbeta and 13 Jbeta primers. Profiling relied on immunoSEQ multiplex PCR, and the TCRdb table lists in-frame clones only, not all of them. The sample lists just under 95,000 clones, roughly 80% occurring once. The ends were cut back, 3 bases at V and 3 bases at J, with 9 bases in the middle. CDR3 length: 13 residues. Germline V gene lookup returns CDR1 SQVTM and CDR2 ANQGSEA. This clone has more than one count but fewer than ten. Its cognate antigen is unknown. The receptor was isolated from a girl aged 2-15 years in good health and CMV-seropositive. The rearrangement joins TRBV29-1 to TRBJ2-1; weak D call: TRBD2 (5 bases). Sequencing input: PBMCs. The CDR3 bases are TGCAGCGTTGAGGGCGGGCTCTACAATGAGCAGTTCTTC. Translated, it gives CSVEGGLYNEQFF.